This TCR beta chain was profiled in a study of cytomegalovirus exposure and HLA in healthy donors. PCR amplification relied on 60 Vbeta primers (plus 13 Jbeta primers). The authors' processing: An analysis performed later counted roughly 79 million unique TCR beta chains (approximately 12 million of them shared). The protocol was immunoSEQ multiplex PCR, while the TCRdb copy is restricted to in-frame clones and leaves out a portion. V and J calls and clone size are copied from that table; D and trimming were computed from the DNA. The sample has about 140,000 clones, around 73% seen once; the top ten hold roughly 2.9%. The junction had 5 bases not matched to a gene; V was cut back by 5 bases and J by 3 bases. CDR3 length: 15 residues. Germline CDR1 is SGHRS and CDR2 is YFSETQ.

V usage is TRBV5-1 and J usage is TRBJ2-2; 9 bases match TRBD1. Specimen: PBMCs. The sequence derives from a female donor in good health and CMV-seronegative. CDR3 amino acids: CASRRTGAYTGELFF. DNA for the CDR3: TGCGCCAGCAGACGGACAGGGGCTTACACCGGGGAGCTGTTTTTT.